This note documents a single T cell receptor (beta chain) sequence. Trimming pared 3 bases from V and 6 bases from J, leaving 12 bases between. There are 13 residues in the CDR3. CDR1 and CDR2 from the germline V gene are SNHLY and FYNNEI. These data belong to a study of blood T cell repertoires in COVID-19. Study-wide context: Collection of acute and convalescent COVID-19 samples took place in the United States, Italy and Spain.

Measured with immunoSEQ multiplex PCR; TCRdb has only the in-frame clones, and not every one. The table records approximately 81,000 clones, roughly 82% of them present only once. The origin of this receptor is a human donor in a cohort sampled during active COVID-19. The chain uses TRBV2 and TRBJ2-7; no clear D gene. Sequenced sample: peripheral blood. DNA for the CDR3: TGTGCCAGCAGTGACGGTTTGAGGTCCGAGCAGTACTTC. This sequence encodes CASSDGLRSEQYF. Variable domain in full (rest from reference TRBV2 and TRBJ2-7): EPEVTQTPSHQVTQMGQEVILRCVPISNHLYFYWYRQILGQKVEFLVSFYNNEISEKSEIFDDQFSVERPDGSNFTLKIRSTKLEDSAMYFCASSDGLRSEQYFGPGTRLTVT.